These 7 T cell receptor beta chains share one sample of origin, sequenced in a study of blood T cell repertoires in COVID-19. TCRdb's copy holds only in-frame clones and misses some; the assay was immunoSEQ multiplex PCR. The table shows about 180,000 clones, with more than 70% occurring only once. Material for sequencing was peripheral blood. The receptors come from a person between 65 and 80 years old with COVID-19, enrolled during active disease.

This clone was recorded once. The chain links TRBV14 to TRBJ1-5, with D possibly matching TRBD1 (6 bases). Deletions cut 6 bases from V and 0 bases from J, with 24 bases between. CDR3 size: 19 residues. From germline, CDR1 is SGHDN and CDR2 FVKESK. CDR3 loop: CASRTDTGGAGYSNQPQHF. The CDR3 nucleotides are TGTGCCAGCAGGACCGATACGGGGGGCGCGGGGTATAGCAATCAGCCCCAGCATTTT.

The chain employs TRBV3-1 (or the pseudogene TRBV3-2) and TRBJ2-1, with 8 bases fitting TRBD2. CDR1 and CDR2 (germline): LGHDT, YNNKEL (reference sequence). The CDR3 extends over 14 amino acids. Trimming removed 5 bases from V and 10 bases from J; junction bases left unmatched: 10. The CDR3 sequence: CASSSTGGGREQFF. CDR3 in DNA: TGTGCCAGCAGCTCCACCGGGGGGGGCCGCGAGCAGTTCTTC.

V gene TRBV10-3 combines with J gene TRBJ2-1, with 14 bases aligning to TRBD2. Germline V lookup: CDR1 ENHRY, CDR2 SYGVKD. The length of the CDR3 is 17 residues. J gave up 7 bases and V 6 bases, and 11 bases lay outside the gene matches. CDR3 sequence reads: CAISEGLAGVLGNEQFF. The CDR3 DNA is TGTGCCATCAGCGAGGGACTAGCGGGAGTTCTTGGGAATGAGCAGTTCTTC.

This chain uses TRBV28 with TRBJ2-7, with 9 bases matching TRBD1. The V gene end was trimmed by 7 bases and the J gene end by 0 bases; junction bases not matched to a gene: 10. From germline, CDR1 is MDHEN and CDR2 SYDVKM. The CDR3 contains 16 residues. Written as DNA, the CDR3 is TGTGCCAGCACCGAACCCGGACAGGGGACCTCCTACGAGCAGTACTTC. Encoded protein: CASTEPGQGTSYEQYF.

The chain recombines TRBV28 with TRBJ1-2; 8 bases fit TRBD1. The CDR3 length is 14 residues. The germline CDR1 and CDR2 sequences are MDHEN and SYDVKM. V shed 8 bases and J 4 bases; nucleotides not matched to a gene: 9. The CDR3 reads CASGGQGRIYGYTF. The CDR3 DNA follows: TGTGCCAGCGGCGGACAGGGTCGGATCTATGGCTACACCTTC.

The rearrangement joins TRBV4-3 to TRBJ1-2, with 7 bases lining up with TRBD1. Germline V gene lookup returns CDR1 LGHNA and CDR2 YSLEER. After removal of 3 bases from V and 5 bases from J, the junction contained 3 bases not matched to a gene. There are 13 residues in the CDR3. The CDR3 DNA follows: TGCGCCAGCAGCCATGAACAGGGGTATGGCTACACCTTC. Translated, it gives CASSHEQGYGYTF.

The genes are TRBV7-8 and TRBJ1-5; 10 bases are shared with TRBD1. Germline trimming cut 1 base from V and 6 bases from J; bases unmatched to any gene: 9. The CDR3 runs 17 residues. Germline CDR1 and CDR2: SGHVS and FQNEAQ. CDR3 protein: CASSLGLATGGSQPQHF. As DNA, the CDR3 is TGTGCCAGCAGCTTAGGCTTGGCGACAGGGGGCTCTCAGCCCCAGCATTTT.